This TCR beta chain was found in a study of OX40 agonist ivuxolimab in advanced cancers. Across the study: Recorded diagnoses for dose-escalation patients were hepatocellular carcinoma, melanoma, renal cell or head and neck cancer. Study results and limitations: In the 0.1 to 3.0 mg/kg range, CD4+ and CD8+ blood T cells had expanded clonally by week 6.

People who had autoimmune disease history or systemic immunosuppression were excluded. The protocol was immunoSEQ multiplex PCR, while the TCRdb copy is restricted to in-frame clones and leaves out a portion. The sample contains tens of thousands of clones, 86% of which appear only once. Concerning this clone itself: Its specificity is not known.

CDR3 length: 14 amino acids. Germline CDR1 reads KGHSH; CDR2 reads LQKENI. V dropped 3 bases and J dropped 7 bases, with 16 bases sitting between them. Sample: CD4+ or CD8+ T cells sorted from blood, taken in a trial of the OX40 agonist ivuxolimab. This sequence joins TRBV18 and TRBJ2-7, with D perhaps assigned TRBD1 or TRBD2 (5 bases each). The TCR comes from an adult with an advanced solid tumor such as melanoma, head and neck, liver or kidney cancer. In DNA form, the CDR3 reads TGTGCCAGCTCACCCGGGGCAGGGAGCTTGGAGCAGTACTTC. This gives the protein CASSPGAGSLEQYF.